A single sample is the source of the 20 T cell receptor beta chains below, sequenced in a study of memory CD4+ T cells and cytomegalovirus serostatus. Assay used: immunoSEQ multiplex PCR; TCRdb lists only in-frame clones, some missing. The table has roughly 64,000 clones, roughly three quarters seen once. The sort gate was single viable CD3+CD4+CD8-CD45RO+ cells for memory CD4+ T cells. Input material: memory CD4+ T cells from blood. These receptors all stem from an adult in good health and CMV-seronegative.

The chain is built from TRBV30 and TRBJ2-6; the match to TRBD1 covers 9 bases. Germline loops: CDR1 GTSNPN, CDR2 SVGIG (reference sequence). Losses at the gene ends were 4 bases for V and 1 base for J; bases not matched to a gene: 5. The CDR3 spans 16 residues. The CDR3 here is CAWKDGQGSGANVLTF. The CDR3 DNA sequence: TGTGCCTGGAAGGATGGACAGGGGTCTGGGGCCAACGTCCTGACTTTC.

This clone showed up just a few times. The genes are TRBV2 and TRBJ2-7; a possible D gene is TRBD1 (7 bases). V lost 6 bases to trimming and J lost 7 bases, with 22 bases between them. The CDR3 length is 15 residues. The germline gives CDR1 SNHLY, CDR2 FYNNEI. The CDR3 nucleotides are TGTGCCAGCAGCCGCGGGACAGCGGTCGGAGGGGAGCAGTACTTC. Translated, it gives CASSRGTAVGGEQYF.

CDR3 in amino acids: CASSGDNPGELFF. The CDR3 coding sequence is TGCGCCAGCAGTGGGGACAATCCCGGGGAGCTGTTTTTT. The rearrangement joins TRBV10-2 to TRBJ2-2, with D maybe TRBD1 (6 bases). The V end was cut by 4 bases, the J end by 6 bases, with 9 bases between. This CDR3 has 13 amino acids. CDR1 and CDR2 from the germline V gene are WSHSY and SAAADI.

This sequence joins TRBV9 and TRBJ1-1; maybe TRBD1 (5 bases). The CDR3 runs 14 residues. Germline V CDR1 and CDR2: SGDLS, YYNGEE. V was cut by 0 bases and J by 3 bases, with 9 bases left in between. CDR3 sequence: CASSVVPGYTEAFF. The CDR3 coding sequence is TGTGCCAGCAGCGTAGTCCCAGGGTACACTGAAGCTTTCTTT.

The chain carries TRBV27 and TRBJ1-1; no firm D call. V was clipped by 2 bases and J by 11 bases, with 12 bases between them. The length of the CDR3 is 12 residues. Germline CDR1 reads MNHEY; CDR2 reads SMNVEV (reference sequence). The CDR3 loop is CASSLPGRRAFF. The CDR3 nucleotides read TGTGCCAGCAGTTTACCCGGACGAAGGGCTTTCTTT.

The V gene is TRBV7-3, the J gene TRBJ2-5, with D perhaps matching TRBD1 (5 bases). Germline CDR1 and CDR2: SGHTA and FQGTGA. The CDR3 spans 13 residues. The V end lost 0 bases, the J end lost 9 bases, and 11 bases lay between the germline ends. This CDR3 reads CASSLTQKGAQYF. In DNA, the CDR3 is TGTGCCAGCAGCTTAACCCAGAAAGGGGCCCAGTACTTC.

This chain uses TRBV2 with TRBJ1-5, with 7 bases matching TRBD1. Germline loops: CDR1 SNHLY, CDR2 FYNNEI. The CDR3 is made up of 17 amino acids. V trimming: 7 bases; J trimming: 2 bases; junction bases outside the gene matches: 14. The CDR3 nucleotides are TGTGCCAGCACCCTAAACCGGGACAGTCGGGGCAATCAGCCCCAGCATTTT. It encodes CASTLNRDSRGNQPQHF.

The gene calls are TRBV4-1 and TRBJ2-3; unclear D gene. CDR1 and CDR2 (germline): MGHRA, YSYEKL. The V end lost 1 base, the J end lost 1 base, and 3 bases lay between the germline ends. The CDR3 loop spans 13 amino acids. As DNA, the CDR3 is TGCGCCAGCAGCCAAGTGGGCACAGATACGCAGTATTTT. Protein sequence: CASSQVGTDTQYF.

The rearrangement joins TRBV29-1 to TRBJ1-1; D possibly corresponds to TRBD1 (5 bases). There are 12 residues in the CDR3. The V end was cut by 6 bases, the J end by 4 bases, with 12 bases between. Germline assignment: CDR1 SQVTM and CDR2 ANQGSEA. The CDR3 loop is CSVGWGITEAFF. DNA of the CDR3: TGCAGCGTCGGCTGGGGGATCACTGAAGCTTTCTTT.

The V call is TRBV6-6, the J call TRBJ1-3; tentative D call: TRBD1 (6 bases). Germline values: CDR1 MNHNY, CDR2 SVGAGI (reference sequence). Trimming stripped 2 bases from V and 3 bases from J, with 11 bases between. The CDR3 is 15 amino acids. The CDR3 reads CASSYTGQYGNTIYF. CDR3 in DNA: TGTGCCAGCAGTTACACCGGACAGTATGGAAACACCATATATTTT.

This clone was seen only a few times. CDR3 amino acids: CSVRTGGSYEQYF. The DNA for the CDR3 is TGCAGCGTGCGGACAGGGGGCTCCTACGAGCAGTACTTC. The chain combines TRBV29-1 with TRBJ2-7, with 10 bases aligning to TRBD1. The CDR3 is 13 amino acids. J gave up 0 bases and V 6 bases, and 2 bases lay outside the gene matches. Germline V gives CDR1 SQVTM, CDR2 ANQGSEA.

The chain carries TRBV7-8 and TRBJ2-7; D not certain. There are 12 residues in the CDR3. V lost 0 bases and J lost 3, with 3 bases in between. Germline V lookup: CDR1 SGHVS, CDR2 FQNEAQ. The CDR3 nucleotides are TGTGCCAGCAGCTTAGCGTTCTACGAGCAGTACTTC. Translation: CASSLAFYEQYF.

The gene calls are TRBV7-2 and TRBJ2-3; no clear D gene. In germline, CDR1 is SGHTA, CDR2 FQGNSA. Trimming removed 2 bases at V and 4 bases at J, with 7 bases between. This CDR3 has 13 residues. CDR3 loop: CASSLQVADTQYF. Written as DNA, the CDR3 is TGTGCCAGCAGCTTACAAGTTGCAGATACGCAGTATTTT. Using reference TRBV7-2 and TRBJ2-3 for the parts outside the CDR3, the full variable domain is GAGVSQSPSNKVTEKGKDVELRCDPISGHTALYWYRQSLGQGLEFLIYFQGNSAPDKSGLPSDRFSAERTGGSVSTLTIQRTQQEDSAVYLCASSLQVADTQYFGPGTRLTVL.

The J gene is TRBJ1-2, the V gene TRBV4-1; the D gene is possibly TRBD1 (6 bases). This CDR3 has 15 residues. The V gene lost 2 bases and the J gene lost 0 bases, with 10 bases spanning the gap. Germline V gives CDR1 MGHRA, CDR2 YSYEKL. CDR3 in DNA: TGCGCCAGCAGCCAACAGGGGCGAGCTAACTATGGCTACACCTTC. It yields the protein CASSQQGRANYGYTF.

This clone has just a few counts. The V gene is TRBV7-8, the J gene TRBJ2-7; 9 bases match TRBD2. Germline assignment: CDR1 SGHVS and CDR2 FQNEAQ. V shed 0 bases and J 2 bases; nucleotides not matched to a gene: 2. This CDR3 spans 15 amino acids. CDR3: CASSLARGGAYEQYF. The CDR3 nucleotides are TGTGCCAGCAGCTTAGCCCGCGGGGGGGCCTACGAGCAGTACTTC.

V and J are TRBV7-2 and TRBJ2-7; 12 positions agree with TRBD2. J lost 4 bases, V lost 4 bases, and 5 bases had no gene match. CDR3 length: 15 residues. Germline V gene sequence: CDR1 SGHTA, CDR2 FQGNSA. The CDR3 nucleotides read TGTGCCAGCAGCTCGAGGACTAGCGGGACTTACGAGCAGTACTTC. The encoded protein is CASSSRTSGTYEQYF.

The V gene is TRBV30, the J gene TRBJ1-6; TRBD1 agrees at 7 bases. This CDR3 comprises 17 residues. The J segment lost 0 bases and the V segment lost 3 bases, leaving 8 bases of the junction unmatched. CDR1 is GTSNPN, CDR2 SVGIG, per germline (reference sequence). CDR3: CAWSLSGGFSYNSPLHF. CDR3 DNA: TGTGCCTGGAGCCTTTCAGGGGGTTTCTCCTATAATTCACCCCTCCACTTT.

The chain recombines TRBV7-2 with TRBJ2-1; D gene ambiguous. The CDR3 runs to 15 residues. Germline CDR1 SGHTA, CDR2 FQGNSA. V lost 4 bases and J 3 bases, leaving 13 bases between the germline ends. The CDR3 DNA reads TGTGCCAGCAGCTCTACCCGTGGCAGCTACAATGAGCAGTTCTTC. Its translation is CASSSTRGSYNEQFF.

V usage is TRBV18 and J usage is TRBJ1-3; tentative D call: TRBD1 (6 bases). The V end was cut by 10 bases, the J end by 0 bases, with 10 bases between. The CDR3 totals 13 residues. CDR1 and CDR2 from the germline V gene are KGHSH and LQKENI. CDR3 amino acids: CAMRDNSGNTIYF. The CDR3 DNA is TGTGCCATGCGGGACAACTCTGGAAACACCATATATTTT.

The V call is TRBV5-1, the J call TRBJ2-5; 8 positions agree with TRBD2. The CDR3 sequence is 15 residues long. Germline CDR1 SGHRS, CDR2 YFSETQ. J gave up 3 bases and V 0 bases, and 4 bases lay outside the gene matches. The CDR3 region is CASSLGSGGEETQYF. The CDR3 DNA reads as TGCGCCAGCAGCTTGGGGTCGGGGGGGGAAGAGACCCAGTACTTC.